The entry that follows covers one TCR beta chain sequence. Its antigen remains undetermined. Base qualities are not provided; no much larger clone lies one nucleotide away. CD8 naive samples were obtained by positive selection for CCR7 among CD45RO-negative cells, yielding a CD45RA+CCR7+ population from which TemRA cells were excluded. Donors were healthy HIV-negative adults with no recently reported acute infections or vaccinations. Only Caucasian adults living in Nashville, Tennessee, USA were represented among the donors. After blood collection by leukapheresis, PBMCs were isolated using Ficoll-Histopaque density gradient centrifugation and then cryopreserved in the vapor phase of liquid nitrogen. Purity and quantity of every magnetically sorted T cell population were checked by analytical flow cytometry. Genomic DNA was isolated from every sorted fraction and measured by UV absorbance on a Nanodrop 2000c.

Using the deep immunoSEQ assay, multiplex PCR amplified TCR CDR3 regions from genomic DNA. Extracted genomic DNA from each cell subset was distributed evenly across all wells of several immunoSEQ 96-well plates, and each plate was treated as a replicate. For sorted subsets, each replicate PCR was loaded with roughly 190 ng genomic DNA, equivalent to 25,000 to 35,000 T cell genomes. Purified libraries were quantified with a Qubit 3.0 fluorometer, sized on a Bioanalyzer 2100, and re-quantified with the KAPA Library Quantification kit. Each immunoSEQ 96-well plate was sequenced on its own single-read 150-cycle Illumina NextSeq 550 flow cell. Per the authors' processing: Because the immunoSEQ output held only junctional sequences and lacked quality scores, the filtering could not match the filtering applied to full-length reads. To assign V/J genes and CDR3, sequences were annotated using PyIR, a Python wrapper for IgBLAST v1.9, with IMGT germline references. Reads were filtered out if the reads had weak V/J assignments (E-value above 1e-6), no CDR3, stop codons, out-of-frame junctions, or ambiguous translated residues. A V3J clonotype was defined by an identical inferred V gene, J gene, and CDR3 amino acid sequence. Percentage overlap between repertoires was calculated by dividing the number of shared unique clonotypes by the size of the smaller repertoire. Repertoire richness was assessed with RTK rarefaction, the Chao1 estimator, and Recon v2.1 estimates of unobserved clonotypes. Generation probabilities were computed with OLGA for all TCRbeta clonotypes obtained by the gDNA method from a few donors. Held by TCRdb, this immuneACCESS table contains in-frame sequences only and omits some clones. Under half of the omission traces to an unresolved V gene where checked; the cause of the rest is unknown. The V and J calls and clone size are taken from that table; D and trimming were inferred from the DNA. In this sample the table shows about 2,200,000 clones, approximately 94% of which occur a single time. Around 1.7% of the sample rests with the top ten.

These data come from a study of shared clonotypes between healthy human individuals (dated by TCRdb to about 2020). For context, the study as a whole: A couple of women and a few men aged 18 to 49 years were included in the cohort. Per donor, three plates each were used for CD4 naive and CD4 memory, two for CD8 naive, and one for CD8 memory. The study deeply sequenced blood TCR repertoires of five healthy adults to estimate repertoire size and the extent of clonotype sharing between individuals. Different laboratories and diverse techniques were used to prepare libraries and sequence TCR repertoires, to increase sequencing depth and limit assay-specific biases. Between about 0.85 and 9.5 billion PBMCs per donor were obtained by leukapheresis. On the study overall, not on this receptor specifically: When four donors were compared, the shared fraction of clonotypes was around 5% for naive CD4, around 3.6% for naive CD8, 2.3% for memory CD4, and approximately 0.4% for memory CD8. Because the study included only a small number of donors, the genetic and exposure-history diversity represented was limited. Sampling was limited to blood, and TCR repertoires in tissue likely differ from TCR repertoires in blood. Compared with non-shared clonotypes, clonotypes shared by all four sorted-subset donors had higher generation probabilities. Incomplete sequencing was indicated by rarefaction of sorted-subset datasets, despite the large sequencing depth. Pairwise subsampling indicated that sequencing depth was expected to affect the degree of clonotype sharing among donors. Larger estimated clonotype richness was generally found for naive subsets than for memory subsets.

The TCR originated in a man aged 18 to 29 in good health. Some clones in this sample may be carry-over from other donors' samples. The sequencing sample was made of naive CD8+ T cells from PBMCs. The sample's cell subset or site label, in plain terms: CD45RA+CCR7+.

DNA sequence: TGCGCCAGCAGCTTTGGACAGTCGGGTAACACCGGGGAGCTGTTTTTT. This is translated as CASSFGQSGNTGELFF. The rearrangement joined TRBV5-1 to TRBJ2-2; the D gene is possibly TRBD1, with 6 bases matching. Cut back by 2 bases and 2 bases, the V and J ends lie 13 bases apart. The CDR3 starts with the cysteine, ends with the phenylalanine, and has 16 residues. CDR3 DNA is the only sequence kept; it has 48 bases, read in frame from the first base. The CDR1 and CDR2 encoded by the germline V gene are SGHRS and YFSETQ.